The clone carrying this T cell receptor beta chain was counted between two and nine times. What it recognizes is unknown. These data are taken from a study of cytomegalovirus exposure and HLA in healthy donors. PCR primers comprised 60 Vbeta and 13 Jbeta primers. Only in-frame clones appear in the TCRdb table, and some are missing; sequencing was by immunoSEQ multiplex PCR. The sample records approximately 160,000 clones, roughly four fifths being singletons. Study results and limitations: Sequencing probably produced one cluster of sequence variants that were highly shared. The authors later found HLA-associated TCR beta chains more clonally expanded than equally common others. The presence/absence work took it that sequencing depth was about the same across donors.

The CDR3 sequence is 15 residues long. CDR1 is SGHTS, CDR2 YDEGEE, per germline. V was pared by 3 bases and J by 0 bases, with 2 bases of the junction left unmatched. The J gene is TRBJ1-3, the V gene TRBV5-8; TRBD1 matches at 8 bases. Sequenced sample: PBMCs. This receptor was identified in a middle-aged woman in good health and CMV-seronegative. The DNA for the CDR3 is TGTGCCAGCAGCTGGGACAGGTCCTCTGGAAACACCATATATTTT. It specifies CASSWDRSSGNTIYF.